This T cell receptor beta chain was recovered during a study of technical replicates of blood from several donors. Trimming shortened V by 5 bases and J by 11 bases, and 17 bases separated the two germline ends. The CDR3 is made up of 12 amino acids. The V gene's germline CDR1 is GTSNPN and CDR2 SVGIG (reference sequence). Some clones are missing from TCRdb's copy, which holds only in-frame ones; the method was immunoSEQ multiplex PCR. The repertoire holds around 79,000 clones, 90% to 95% seen once, with around 0.42% in the top ten. The origin of this receptor is a human donor in good health. The chain uses TRBV30 and TRBJ2-3, with D maybe TRBD2 (5 bases). The sample taken for sequencing was T cells isolated from PBMCs. This CDR3 reads CAWRFLYGVQYF. The CDR3 DNA sequence: TGTGCCTGGCGTTTCCTGTACGGGGTGCAGTATTTT. Full variable domain (rest looked up from reference TRBV30 and TRBJ2-3): SQTIHQWPATLVQPVGSPLSLECTVEGTSNPNLYWYRQAAGRGLQLLFYSVGIGQISSEVPQNLSASRPQDRQFILSSKKLLLSDSGFYLCAWRFLYGVQYFGPGTRLTVL.